This TCR beta chain stems from a study of somatic mutations in cytotoxic T cells in rheumatoid arthritis. Here immunoSEQ multiplex PCR was the method, and the copy in TCRdb shows in-frame clones only, minus some. The sample has some 20,000 clones, 80% seen once; the top ten hold around 10%. CDR3 length: 16 residues. With 0 bases removed from V and 2 bases from J, the gap between germline ends came to 13 bases. Germline loops: CDR1 SGDLS, CDR2 YYNGEE. The rearrangement uses TRBV9 and TRBJ2-3; D is undetermined. Sequencing was performed on CD8+ T cells sorted from blood. The sequence came from an adult with rheumatoid arthritis. CDR3 coding DNA: TGTGCCAGCAGCGTAGCTCTTCCCAGGACCACAGATACGCAGTATTTT. Its translation is CASSVALPRTTDTQYF. The variable domain in full, completed from reference TRBV9 and TRBJ2-3, reads DSGVTQTPKHLITATGQRVTLRCSPRSGDLSVYWYQQSLDQGLQFLIQYYNGEERAKGNILERFSAQQFPDLHSELNLSSLELGDSALYFCASSVALPRTTDTQYFGPGTRLTVL.